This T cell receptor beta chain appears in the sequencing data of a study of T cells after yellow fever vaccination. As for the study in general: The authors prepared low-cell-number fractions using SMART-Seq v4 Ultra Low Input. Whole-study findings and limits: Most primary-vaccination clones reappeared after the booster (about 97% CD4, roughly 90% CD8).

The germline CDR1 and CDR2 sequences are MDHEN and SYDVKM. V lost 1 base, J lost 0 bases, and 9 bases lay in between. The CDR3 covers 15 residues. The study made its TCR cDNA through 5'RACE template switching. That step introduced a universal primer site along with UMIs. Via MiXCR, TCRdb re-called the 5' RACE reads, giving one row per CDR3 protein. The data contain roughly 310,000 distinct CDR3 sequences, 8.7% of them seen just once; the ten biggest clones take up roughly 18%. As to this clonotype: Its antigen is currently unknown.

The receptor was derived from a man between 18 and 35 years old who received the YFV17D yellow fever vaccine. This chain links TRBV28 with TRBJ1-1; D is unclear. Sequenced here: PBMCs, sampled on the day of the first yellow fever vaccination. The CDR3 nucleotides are TGTGCCAGCAGTTTATATCTGAGTGTGAACACTGAAGCTTTCTTT. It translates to CASSLYLSVNTEAFF.